The subject of this entry is one T cell receptor beta chain. Profiled with immunoSEQ multiplex PCR; TCRdb holds only in-frame clones, not every one. The data show 120,000 to 150,000 clones, about 82% seen once. This sample was included in a study of blood T cell repertoires in COVID-19. Trimming shortened V by 6 bases and J by 2 bases, and 10 bases separated the two germline ends. There are 12 residues in the CDR3. Germline CDR1 and CDR2: SQVTM and ANQGSEA. The V call is TRBV29-1, the J call TRBJ1-2, with a weak D call TRBD1 (6 bases). This TCR was recovered from a woman aged 55-75 years with acute or convalescent COVID-19. Sequenced input: peripheral blood. CDR3 sequence (DNA): TGCAGCGTGGGAGACAGGAACTATGGCTACACCTTC. Protein product: CSVGDRNYGYTF.